One sample yielded the 25 T cell receptor beta chains listed below, sequenced in a study of shared clonotypes between healthy human individuals. The table came from immunoSEQ multiplex PCR; TCRdb's copy has only in-frame clones and leaves some out. The table has around 2.1 million clones, roughly 95% seen once. The sequenced material came from naive CD4+ T cells sorted from blood. Subset: CD45RA+ positively selected. The source of these receptors is a man aged 18 to 29 in good health.

This chain links TRBV7-8 with TRBJ2-3, with TRBD2 matching 8 bases. Trimming cost V 2 bases and J 2 bases; bases outside gene matches: 6. The CDR3 has 16 amino acids. Per the germline V gene, CDR1 is SGHVS and CDR2 is FQNEAQ. The CDR3 region has the DNA TGTGCCAGCAGCTTAAGTCTAGCGGGCGCCACAGATACGCAGTATTTT. This gives the protein CASSLSLAGATDTQYF.

The gene calls are TRBV5-6 and TRBJ2-7; D uncertain. CDR1 and CDR2 from the germline V gene are SGHDT and YYEEEE. V lost 4 bases and J 6 bases, leaving 14 bases between the germline ends. This CDR3 comprises 13 residues. CDR3 in DNA: TGTGCCAGCAGCCCGATGAGCCTAGGCGAGCAGTACTTC. Translated: CASSPMSLGEQYF. Complete variable domain (other parts from reference TRBV5-6 and TRBJ2-7): DAGVTQSPTHLIKTRGQQVTLRCSPKSGHDTVSWYQQALGQGPQFIFQYYEEEERQRGNFPDRFSGHQFPNYSSELNVNALLLGDSALYLCASSPMSLGEQYFGPGTRLTVT.

This chain links TRBV4-3 with TRBJ2-7; D could derive from TRBD1 or TRBD2 (5 bases each). The ends were cut back, 3 bases at V and 7 bases at J, with 13 bases in the middle. Germline V gene sequence: CDR1 LGHNA, CDR2 YSLEER. This CDR3 region has 13 residues. This CDR3 is CASSQGTTQEQYF. The CDR3 DNA is TGCGCCAGCAGCCAGGGGACGACCCAGGAGCAGTACTTC.

Turning to this clone: An end of the junction differs from the germline gene, which may be a read error. This chain connects TRBV7-7 to TRBJ1-1; D uncertain. This CDR3 has 13 residues. The germline gives CDR1 SSHAT, CDR2 FNYEAQ (reference sequence). CDR3 DNA: TGTGCTAGCAGCTTAACAGAGAACACTGAAGCTTTCTTT. Residues: CASSLTENTEAFF.

The V gene is TRBV19, the J gene TRBJ1-5; no firm D call. The length of the CDR3 is 14 residues. V lost 5 bases and J lost 7, with 15 bases in between. Germline V gives CDR1 LNHDA, CDR2 SQIVND (reference sequence). DNA for the CDR3: TGTGCCAGTAGTTATAGCCGAATAGAGCAGCCCCAGCATTTT. Amino acids: CASSYSRIEQPQHF. Full variable domain (missing parts from reference TRBV19 and TRBJ1-5): DGGITQSPKYLFRKEGQNVTLSCEQNLNHDAMYWYRQDPGQGLRLIYYSQIVNDFQKGDIAEGYSVSREKKESFPLTVTSAQKNPTAFYLCASSYSRIEQPQHFGDGTRLSIL.

CDR3 DNA sequence: TGTGCCAGCAGACAAGGACAGCTGGGGGAAAAACTGTTTTTT. This sequence encodes CASRQGQLGEKLFF. The chain employs TRBV7-2 and TRBJ1-4, with a possible D match to TRBD1 (6 bases). The germline gives CDR1 SGHTA, CDR2 FQGNSA. The CDR3 spans 14 residues. The V gene lost 6 bases and the J gene lost 8 bases, with 16 bases spanning the gap.

V and J are TRBV28 and TRBJ2-7, with D perhaps matching TRBD2 (6 bases). Germline loops: CDR1 MDHEN, CDR2 SYDVKM. V dropped 4 bases and J dropped 0 bases, with 13 bases sitting between them. This CDR3 contains 15 residues. The CDR3 DNA is TGTGCCAGCAGTTCCGCCGGGACTCTCTCCTACGAGCAGTACTTC. Its protein product is CASSSAGTLSYEQYF.

This clone was counted a single time. The same CDR3 arises from other DNA sequences in this sample as well. The V and J genes are TRBV6-1 and TRBJ2-7; D assignment may be TRBD1 or TRBD2 (5 bases each). V was pared by 6 bases and J by 3 bases, with 6 bases between. Germline CDR1 is MNHNS and CDR2 is SASEGT. The CDR3 is 11 residues long. The CDR3 reads CASRGDYEQYF. CDR3 sequence (DNA): TGTGCCAGCAGGGGGGACTACGAGCAGTACTTC.

The V and J genes are TRBV6-5 and TRBJ2-7, with TRBD1 matching over 8 bases. CDR1 and CDR2 (germline): MNHEY, SVGAGI. The V segment lost 5 bases and the J segment 3 bases; nucleotides outside the gene matches: 9. CDR3 length equals 15 residues. CDR3 DNA: TGTGCCAGCAGTGCCCCCGGGACAGGCCGCTACGAGCAGTACTTC. Encoded protein: CASSAPGTGRYEQYF.

This sequence joins TRBV2 and TRBJ1-1; 8 bases match TRBD1. Per the germline V gene, CDR1 is SNHLY and CDR2 is FYNNEI. After removal of 7 bases from V and 6 bases from J, the junction contained 4 bases not matched to a gene. The CDR3 runs 12 residues. CDR3 nucleotides: TGTGCCAGCAACGGACAGGGCGCTGAAGCTTTCTTT. As protein: CASNGQGAEAFF.

The V gene is TRBV7-2, the J gene TRBJ2-5; 11 nucleotides agree with TRBD2. The V gene end was trimmed by 3 bases and the J gene end by 4 bases; junction bases not matched to a gene: 16. CDR3 length equals 19 residues. CDR1 is SGHTA and CDR2 is FQGNSA in the germline V gene. CDR3 sequence (DNA): TGTGCCAGCAGCTTGCGGCTTTCGGTAGCGGGGGGGCCGCGAGAGACCCAGTACTTC. Translating gives CASSLRLSVAGGPRETQYF. The whole variable domain, remainder taken from reference TRBV7-2 and TRBJ2-5, is GAGVSQSPSNKVTEKGKDVELRCDPISGHTALYWYRQSLGQGLEFLIYFQGNSAPDKSGLPSDRFSAERTGGSVSTLTIQRTQQEDSAVYLCASSLRLSVAGGPRETQYFGPGTRLLVL.

The V call is TRBV19, the J call TRBJ1-1; unclear D gene. The CDR3 contains 14 residues. The V gene's germline CDR1 is LNHDA and CDR2 SQIVND (reference sequence). V was shortened by 8 bases and J by 0 bases, with 13 bases between the two germline ends. In DNA, the CDR3 is TGTGCCAGTCGAGACCAAATCGTGAACACTGAAGCTTTCTTT. It is translated as CASRDQIVNTEAFF.

J is TRBJ2-7 and V is TRBV10-2; 7 bases map to TRBD2. Germline V gives CDR1 WSHSY, CDR2 SAAADI. The CDR3 extends over 13 amino acids. Trimming at V came to 10 bases and at J to 3 bases, leaving 9 bases not matched to a gene. CDR3 sequence: CATSPAGIYEQYF. CDR3 coding DNA: TGCGCCACCAGCCCAGCGGGAATCTACGAGCAGTACTTC.

As regards this clone: This CDR3 is also generated by other DNA sequences in the sample. The V gene is TRBV19, the J gene TRBJ1-2; D not resolved. The germline V and J ends were trimmed by 1 base and 2 bases, with 5 bases remaining between them. This CDR3 has 13 residues. Germline V gene lookup returns CDR1 LNHDA and CDR2 SQIVND (reference sequence). The CDR3 protein is CASSIGGNYGYTF. Here the CDR3 DNA reads TGTGCCAGTAGTATAGGAGGGAACTATGGCTACACCTTC.

The V gene is TRBV10-3, the J gene TRBJ1-1; D call uncertain. Per germline, CDR1 ENHRY and CDR2 SYGVKD. Trimming stripped 0 bases from V and 0 bases from J, with 8 bases between. This CDR3 is 15 amino acids long. CDR3 nucleotide sequence: TGTGCCATCAGTGAGTCTGCAGCTATGAACACTGAAGCTTTCTTT. Its translation: CAISESAAMNTEAFF.

The chain employs TRBV30 and TRBJ1-6, with D unresolved. V was cut by 4 bases and J by 10 bases, with 14 bases left in between. CDR1 and CDR2 (germline): GTSNPN, SVGIG (reference sequence). CDR3 size: 13 residues. The CDR3 DNA sequence: TGTGCCTGGACAGGATCTCTCGGGTCACCCCTCCACTTT. Translating gives CAWTGSLGSPLHF.

This clone was detected only once. The J gene is TRBJ2-7, the V gene TRBV21-1; TRBD2 is the table's D call and was not checked against the DNA. TRBV21-1 is recorded as a pseudogene. The CDR3 is 15 residues long. CDR3 in amino acids: CASSKGTGGPDEQYF. The CDR3 DNA is TGTGCCAGCAGCAAGGGGACGGGAGGGCCCGACGAGCAGTACTTC.

This clone was seen only once. V usage is TRBV7-9 and J usage is TRBJ1-1; D remains unclear. Trimming removed 8 bases at V and 1 base at J, with 14 bases between. Per the germline V gene, CDR1 is SEHNR and CDR2 is FQNEAQ (reference sequence). The CDR3 loop spans 14 amino acids. The DNA for the CDR3 is TGTGCCAGCCCCAATTTCGGCTCGAACACTGAAGCTTTCTTT. Encoded protein: CASPNFGSNTEAFF.

The chain uses TRBV6-5 and TRBJ1-1; TRBD1 matches 8 bases. Losses at the gene ends were 7 bases for V and 3 bases for J; bases not matched to a gene: 7. This CDR3 region has 14 residues. Germline CDR1 is MNHEY and CDR2 is SVGAGI. CDR3 in amino acids: CASTVTGEDTEAFF. CDR3 nucleotides: TGTGCCAGCACCGTGACAGGGGAGGACACTGAAGCTTTCTTT.

This chain uses TRBV28 with TRBJ1-1; D uncertain. V lost 3 bases to trimming and J lost 3 bases, with 11 bases between them. The germline CDR1 and CDR2 sequences are MDHEN and SYDVKM. The CDR3 sequence is 14 residues long. The CDR3 loop reads CASSFRGWDTEAFF. The CDR3 DNA follows: TGTGCCAGCAGTTTTCGGGGATGGGACACTGAAGCTTTCTTT.

CDR3 nucleotide sequence: TGTGCCATTGGGACAGGGCCTCTCGAGCAGTACTTC. It codes for CAIGTGPLEQYF. This chain links TRBV6-5 with TRBJ2-7; the match to TRBD1 covers 9 bases. Trimming removed 10 bases from V and 6 bases from J; junction bases left unmatched: 7. CDR3 length: 12 residues. Germline lookup yields CDR1 MNHEY and CDR2 SVGAGI.

The gene calls are TRBV4-3 and TRBJ1-4; 9 nucleotides align to TRBD1. The germline gives CDR1 LGHNA, CDR2 YSLEER. With 0 bases clipped from V and 8 bases from J, the junction kept 7 bases outside the gene matches. This CDR3 region has 16 residues. The CDR3 DNA reads as TGCGCCAGCAGCCAAGATTCGGGACAGGGAGCCGAAAAACTGTTTTTT. Encoded protein: CASSQDSGQGAEKLFF.

This clone is a singleton in its sample. CDR3 sequence reads: CASSYSRTGGTFF. CDR3 nucleotides: TGTGCCAGCAGTTACAGCCGGACAGGGGGAACTTTCTTT. The chain joins TRBV6-5 to TRBJ1-1, with 10 bases lining up with TRBD1. Trimming cost V 2 bases and J 12 bases; bases outside gene matches: 6. CDR3 length: 13 amino acids. CDR1 and CDR2 from the germline V gene are MNHEY and SVGAGI.

The chain recombines TRBV29-1 with TRBJ2-7, with 10 bases matching TRBD1. Germline-derived CDR1 and CDR2 are SQVTM and ANQGSEA. The CDR3 spans 16 residues. V was clipped by 4 bases and J by 5 bases; unmatched bases: 14. The chain's CDR3 is CSVGTSPGQGPHEQYF. CDR3 nucleotide sequence: TGCAGCGTTGGGACAAGTCCGGGACAGGGGCCCCACGAGCAGTACTTC.

This rearrangement joins TRBV6-1 to TRBJ1-1; weak D call: TRBD1 (5 bases). With 8 bases removed from V and 4 bases from J, the gap between germline ends came to 14 bases. The CDR3 runs 13 residues. Germline V gene lookup returns CDR1 MNHNS and CDR2 SASEGT. CDR3 in amino acids: CASRVSGGTEAFF. The CDR3 nucleotides read TGTGCCAGCCGGGTCTCGGGGGGCACTGAAGCTTTCTTT.